This paragraph covers one TCR beta chain sequence. This specimen comes from a study of cytomegalovirus exposure and HLA in healthy donors. The germline gives CDR1 SGHTA, CDR2 FQGNSA. V dropped 5 bases and J dropped 0; count of bases not matched to a gene: 3. This CDR3 is 14 amino acids long. PCR used 60 Vbeta primers and 13 Jbeta primers. TCRdb's table, derived via immunoSEQ multiplex PCR, lists solely in-frame clones and lacks some. The data contain 100,000 or so clones, about 77% of them singletons. Specimen: PBMCs. V gene TRBV7-2 combines with J gene TRBJ2-7; TRBD2 matches at 8 bases. This receptor was identified in a woman between 18 and 29 years old in good health and CMV-seropositive. The CDR3: CASSPTSGSYEQYF. CDR3 nucleotides: TGTGCCAGCAGCCCAACTAGCGGCTCCTACGAGCAGTACTTC.